This T cell receptor beta chain was recovered during a study of T-cell reconstitution after alpha-beta-depleted transplantation in children. Study-level results: Expanded clones from the graft, numbering several hundred, reportedly supplied alpha-beta T cells about two months after transplant. Newly made T cells mostly supplied T-cell counts and diversity one year after transplant.

The CDR3 sequence is 14 residues long. In germline, CDR1 is SGHTA, CDR2 FQGTGA. V lost 4 bases, J lost 7 bases, and 14 bases lay in between. Notes on this clonotype: Its antigen is unidentified. This may come from a read error, since a much larger clone is one base off.

Construction of the TCRbeta library involved unique molecular identifiers. In TCRdb, the PCR reads were re-called with MiXCR into one record per CDR3 protein. This table holds fewer than 750,000 distinct CDR3 sequences, roughly 23% found once. The chain couples TRBV7-3 to TRBJ2-1, with D uncertain. The receptor's source is a boy in the first two years of life who had a stem cell transplant for acute myeloid leukemia, so the T cells may come from the graft donor. Sequenced material: PBMCs, mostly from graft donor cells, taken 360 days after TCRalphabeta/CD19-depleted stem cell transplant. The CDR3 loop reads CASSSAWLANEQFF. The DNA for the CDR3 is TGTGCCAGCAGCTCAGCGTGGTTGGCAAATGAGCAGTTCTTC.